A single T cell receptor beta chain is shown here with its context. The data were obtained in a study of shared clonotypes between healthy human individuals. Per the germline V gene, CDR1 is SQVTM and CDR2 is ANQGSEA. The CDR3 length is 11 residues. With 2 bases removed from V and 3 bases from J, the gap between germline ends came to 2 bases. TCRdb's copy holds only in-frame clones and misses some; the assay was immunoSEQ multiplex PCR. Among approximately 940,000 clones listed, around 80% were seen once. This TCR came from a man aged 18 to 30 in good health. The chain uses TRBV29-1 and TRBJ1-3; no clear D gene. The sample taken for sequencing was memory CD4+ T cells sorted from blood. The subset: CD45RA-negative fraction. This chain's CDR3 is CSVEFGNTIYF. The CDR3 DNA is TGCAGCGTTGAATTTGGAAACACCATATATTTT. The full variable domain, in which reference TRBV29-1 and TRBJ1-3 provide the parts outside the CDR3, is SAVISQKPSRDICQRGTSLTIQCQVDSQVTMMFWYRQQPGQSLTLIATANQGSEATYESGFVIDKFPISRPNLTFSTLTVSNMSPEDSSIYLCSVEFGNTIYFGEGSWLTVV.